The 25 T cell receptor beta chains below were found in one sample sequenced in a study of CD8+ T cells in alopecia areata. Treatment indicated: oral pan-JAK inhibitor, 5-10 mg twice daily. It was cDNA, reverse transcribed from extracted RNA, that served as the sequencing template. Sequencing was performed with immunoSEQ multiplex PCR; in TCRdb, only in-frame clones are kept and a portion is missing. The sample carries fewer than 250,000 clones, just under 65% recorded once. This sample comprised CD4+ T cells sorted from blood, obtained around week 49, from a patient treated with tofacitinib. The receptor source for this set is a human donor with alopecia areata.

This clone was seen a handful of times. The gene calls are TRBV6-5 and TRBJ1-2; D unresolved. V lost 8 bases to trimming and J lost 4 bases, with 8 bases between them. This CDR3 has 11 amino acids. Germline values: CDR1 MNHEY, CDR2 SVGAGI. For the CDR3, the DNA is TGTGCCAGCCTCGGCACCTATGGCTACACCTTC. Translation gives CASLGTYGYTF.

The rearrangement joins TRBV10-3 to TRBJ2-1; TRBD1 matches 7 bases. The germline gives CDR1 ENHRY, CDR2 SYGVKD. With V trimmed by 10 bases and J by 0 bases, 3 bases remained unmatched. The CDR3 sequence is 13 residues long. The CDR3 nucleotides read TGTGCCACCAGGGACAGCTCCTACAATGAGCAGTTCTTC. The encoded protein is CATRDSSYNEQFF.

The chain uses TRBV30 and TRBJ1-2; 7 nucleotides line up with TRBD1. The CDR3 runs to 13 residues. Germline V CDR1 and CDR2: GTSNPN, SVGIG (reference sequence). V lost 2 bases, J lost 5 bases, and 5 bases stayed unmatched. CDR3 in amino acids: CAWSWDSLYGYTF. DNA for the CDR3: TGTGCCTGGAGTTGGGACAGCTTATATGGCTACACCTTC.

The chain links TRBV9 to TRBJ1-1; D is perhaps TRBD1 (5 bases). Germline V gene sequence: CDR1 SGDLS, CDR2 YYNGEE. The CDR3 spans 13 residues. The V end was cut by 3 bases, the J end by 6 bases, with 12 bases between. The CDR3 spells CASSAGPVAEAFF. The CDR3 bases are TGTGCCAGCAGCGCGGGGCCTGTCGCTGAAGCTTTCTTT.

The chain links TRBV7-2 to TRBJ2-7, with D unresolved. The germline CDR1 and CDR2 sequences are SGHTA and FQGNSA. CDR3 length equals 14 residues. V dropped 1 base and J dropped 2 bases, with 9 bases sitting between them. CDR3 nucleotide sequence: TGTGCCAGCAGCTTAGACGGAAGACCCTACGAGCAGTACTTC. Translating gives CASSLDGRPYEQYF.

This clone has more than one count but fewer than ten. J is TRBJ2-5 and V is TRBV7-2, with a tentative D call TRBD2 (5 bases). The V and J ends lost 2 bases and 3 bases respectively, with 10 bases between them. CDR1 is SGHTA, CDR2 FQGNSA, per germline. This CDR3 comprises 14 residues. CDR3 sequence (DNA): TGTGCCAGCAGCTTATTAACTAGAGAAGAGACCCAGTACTTC. As protein: CASSLLTREETQYF.

This clone came up a few times. The chain has TRBV4-1 and TRBJ1-6; TRBD1 aligns across 8 bases. The germline CDR1 and CDR2 sequences are MGHRA and YSYEKL. V shed 0 bases and J 8 bases; nucleotides not matched to a gene: 6. There are 16 residues in the CDR3. CDR3 residues: CASSQDGTGLDSPLHF. In DNA form, the CDR3 reads TGCGCCAGCAGCCAAGATGGGACAGGATTGGATTCACCCCTCCACTTT.

The V call is TRBV7-6, the J call TRBJ2-3; 12 bases agree with TRBD2. The CDR3 loop spans 16 amino acids. V lost 1 base and J lost 4; bases outside the gene matches: 3. Germline loops: CDR1 SGHVS, CDR2 FNYEAQ. CDR3 amino acids: CASSLVGLAGADTQYF. The CDR3 coding sequence is TGTGCCAGCAGCTTAGTGGGACTAGCGGGCGCAGATACGCAGTATTTT.

On this clone: The sample carries other DNA sequences with the same CDR3. V gene TRBV29-1 combines with J gene TRBJ1-2; D ambiguous. V lost 4 bases and J 2 bases, leaving 5 bases between the germline ends. The CDR3 consists of 11 residues. Germline-derived CDR1 and CDR2 are SQVTM and ANQGSEA. CDR3 region: CSVGTNYGYTF. The CDR3, as DNA: TGCAGCGTTGGAACAAACTATGGCTACACCTTC. Looking up the rest from reference TRBV29-1 and TRBJ1-2 gives the full variable domain: SAVISQKPSRDICQRGTSLTIQCQVDSQVTMMFWYRQQPGQSLTLIATANQGSEATYESGFVIDKFPISRPNLTFSTLTVSNMSPEDSSIYLCSVGTNYGYTFGSGTRLTVV.

This clone occurred many times. V usage is TRBV7-2 and J usage is TRBJ2-7, with D possibly TRBD1 on 5 matching bases. The CDR3 has 13 residues. CDR1 SGHTA and CDR2 FQGNSA come from the germline V gene. Deletions cut 5 bases from V and 1 base from J, with 9 bases between. The CDR3: CASSHGHSYEQYF. In DNA, the CDR3 is TGTGCCAGCAGCCATGGACATTCCTACGAGCAGTACTTC.

This clone is termed medium-sized. The genes are TRBV4-3 and TRBJ1-6; D possibly corresponds to TRBD1 (6 bases). Trimming left V 1 base short and J 7 bases short, with 14 bases between. The CDR3 has 16 amino acids. Germline V CDR1 and CDR2: LGHNA, YSLEER. The CDR3: CASSQGAGERNSPLHF. The DNA of the CDR3 is TGCGCCAGCAGCCAAGGAGCAGGGGAACGAAATTCACCCCTCCACTTT.

V usage is TRBV5-1 and J usage is TRBJ2-2; D perhaps matches TRBD2 (6 bases). CDR3 length: 18 residues. CDR1 SGHRS and CDR2 YFSETQ come from the germline V gene. V was shortened by 5 bases and J by 6 bases, with 26 bases between the two germline ends. CDR3 sequence: CASSSTPQGGFGSGELFF. CDR3 nucleotides: TGCGCCAGCAGTTCGACCCCTCAGGGAGGTTTCGGCTCCGGGGAGCTGTTTTTT.

The table lists this clone with a few counts. CDR3 nucleotide sequence: TGTGCCAGCAGCTCTCAGACTAGAAGGGGGCGGGAGACCCAGTACTTC. Residues: CASSSQTRRGRETQYF. The chain combines TRBV7-2 with TRBJ2-5; D possibly corresponds to TRBD1 (7 bases). The CDR3 has 16 amino acids. The V end lost 4 bases, the J end lost 5 bases, and 20 bases lay between the germline ends. Per germline, CDR1 SGHTA and CDR2 FQGNSA.

This clone turned up a few times. The chain links TRBV5-1 to TRBJ2-2; D possibly corresponds to TRBD1 (6 bases). V dropped 4 bases and J dropped 5 bases, with 12 bases sitting between them. CDR3 length: 14 residues. CDR1 is SGHRS and CDR2 is YFSETQ in the germline V gene. The CDR3 DNA reads as TGCGCCAGCAGCCTAGGACAGCGAACCGGGGAGCTGTTTTTT. Translation: CASSLGQRTGELFF.

The chain employs TRBV27 and TRBJ1-5; no firm D call. This CDR3 has 15 amino acids. In germline, CDR1 is MNHEY, CDR2 SMNVEV (reference sequence). The ends were cut back, 2 bases at V and 2 bases at J, with 10 bases in the middle. DNA for the CDR3: TGTGCCAGCAGTTTACTCGGGGTACGCAATCAGCCCCAGCATTTT. It is translated as CASSLLGVRNQPQHF.

This clone was seen a handful of times. The chain combines TRBV10-3 with TRBJ2-2; D uncertain. CDR1 is ENHRY and CDR2 is SYGVKD in the germline V gene. Trimming removed 7 bases at V and 4 bases at J, with 7 bases between. The CDR3 spans 12 residues. The CDR3 sequence: CAIKGSTGELFF. CDR3 coding DNA: TGTGCCATCAAGGGATCCACCGGGGAGCTGTTTTTT.

This clone was seen a single time. V is TRBV25-1 and J is TRBJ2-3, with 10 bases matching TRBD2. The germline V gene has CDR1 MGHDK and CDR2 SYGVNS. The CDR3 contains 17 residues. The ends lost 6 bases at V and 4 bases at J; junction bases unmatched: 13. CDR3 DNA sequence: TGTGCCAGCAGCGACAAAACCGGGACTAGCGCGGCAGATACGCAGTATTTT. This sequence encodes CASSDKTGTSAADTQYF.

The CDR3 protein is CSVSVSYEQYF. In nucleotides, the CDR3 is TGCAGCGTATCGGTCTCCTACGAGCAGTACTTC. J is TRBJ2-7 and V is TRBV29-1; the D is unclear. The V and J ends lost 6 bases and 0 bases respectively, with 6 bases between them. From germline, CDR1 is SQVTM and CDR2 ANQGSEA. This CDR3 has 11 amino acids.

This chain links TRBV4-3 with TRBJ2-5, with 7 bases lining up with TRBD1. Trimming took 1 base from V and 3 from J; bases not matched to a gene: 20. CDR1 is LGHNA and CDR2 is YSLEER in the germline V gene. There are 20 residues in the CDR3. CDR3 DNA sequence: TGCGCCAGCAGCCAAGCCAGGATCGGGACAGTCAGCAAGGGGAAAGAGACCCAGTACTTC. It encodes CASSQARIGTVSKGKETQYF.

V and J are TRBV6-4 and TRBJ2-2; tentatively, D is TRBD1 (6 bases). The V gene's germline CDR1 is MRHNA and CDR2 SNTAGT. Trimming stripped 0 bases from V and 7 bases from J, with 6 bases between. The CDR3 is made up of 13 amino acids. CDR3 nucleotides: TGTGCCAGCAGTGACTCCAGGGGCGGGGAGCTGTTTTTT. It codes for CASSDSRGGELFF.

There are a few counts of this clone. The chain uses TRBV18 and TRBJ1-2; tentatively, D is TRBD1 (5 bases). The length of the CDR3 is 11 residues. Trimming removed 7 bases from V and 8 bases from J, with 11 bases in between. The germline V gene has CDR1 KGHSH and CDR2 LQKENI. The CDR3 reads CASWQGDGYTF. DNA of the CDR3: TGTGCCAGCTGGCAGGGCGACGGCTACACCTTC.

As concerns this clone: An end of the junction does not agree with germline; a read error may underlie this. V gene TRBV4-1 combines with J gene TRBJ2-3; D is possibly TRBD1 or TRBD2 (5 bases each). The CDR3 totals 17 residues. Germline V gives CDR1 MGHRA, CDR2 YSYEKL. The CDR3 nucleotides read TGCGCCAGCAGTCAAGAGGGTTTACGGGACGACACAGATACGCAGTATTTT. Translation: CASSQEGLRDDTDTQYF.

The V gene is TRBV30, the J gene TRBJ1-2; weak D call: TRBD1 (5 bases). V lost 8 bases to trimming and J lost 4 bases, with 17 bases between them. This CDR3 has 13 amino acids. The germline gives CDR1 GTSNPN, CDR2 SVGIG (reference sequence). CDR3 nucleotide sequence: TGTGCCGGGGGGGGTCAACCGACCTATGGCTACACCTTC. The encoded protein is CAGGGQPTYGYTF.

The chain is built from TRBV30 and TRBJ2-1; D is uncertain. There are 14 residues in the CDR3. V was pared by 2 bases and J by 7 bases, with 15 bases between. Germline V gene lookup returns CDR1 GTSNPN and CDR2 SVGIG (reference sequence). The CDR3 sequence is CAWSRSSYGNEQFF. The CDR3 DNA is TGTGCCTGGAGTCGTAGCTCTTACGGGAATGAGCAGTTCTTC.

This sequence joins TRBV23-1 and TRBJ1-5; 7 positions match TRBD1. TRBV23-1 is assigned to the ORF class and has an uncertain function. The V and J ends lost 2 bases and 5 bases, in that order; junction bases with no gene match: 9. CDR3 length equals 16 residues. CDR3 coding DNA: TGCGCCAGCAGTCAACCCGGTGGCAGGGGGGATCAGCCCCAGCATTTT. It encodes CASSQPGGRGDQPQHF.